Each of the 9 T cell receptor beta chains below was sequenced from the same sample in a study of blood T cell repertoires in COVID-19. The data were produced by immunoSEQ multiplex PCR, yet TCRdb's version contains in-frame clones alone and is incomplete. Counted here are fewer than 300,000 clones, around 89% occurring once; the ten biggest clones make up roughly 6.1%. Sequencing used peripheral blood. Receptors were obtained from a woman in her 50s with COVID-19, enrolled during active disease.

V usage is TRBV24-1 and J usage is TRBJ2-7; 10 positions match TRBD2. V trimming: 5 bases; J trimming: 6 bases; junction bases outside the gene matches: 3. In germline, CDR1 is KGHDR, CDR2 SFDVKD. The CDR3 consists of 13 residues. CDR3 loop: CATSVSGRVEQYF. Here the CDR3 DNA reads TGTGCCACCAGTGTCAGCGGGAGGGTCGAGCAGTACTTC.

The CDR3 spells CASSTSGSADTQYF. The CDR3 DNA reads as TGCGCCAGCTCTACTAGCGGGAGTGCAGATACGCAGTATTTT. The chain couples TRBV10-1 to TRBJ2-3; TRBD2 matches at 11 bases. The CDR3 is 14 residues long. After removal of 8 bases from V and 4 bases from J, the junction contained 5 bases not matched to a gene. Germline CDR1 and CDR2: WNHNN and SYGVQD (reference sequence).

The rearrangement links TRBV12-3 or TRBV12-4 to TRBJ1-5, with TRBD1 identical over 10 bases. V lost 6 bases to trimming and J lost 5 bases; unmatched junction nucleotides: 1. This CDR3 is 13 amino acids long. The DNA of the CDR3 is TGTGCCAGCAGGGACAGGGGGGATCAGCCCCAGCATTTT. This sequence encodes CASRDRGDQPQHF.

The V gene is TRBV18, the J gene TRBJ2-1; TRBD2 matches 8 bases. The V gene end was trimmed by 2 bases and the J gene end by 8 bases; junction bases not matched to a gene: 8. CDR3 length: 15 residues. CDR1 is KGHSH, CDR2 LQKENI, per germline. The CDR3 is CASSPVSGSVHEQFF. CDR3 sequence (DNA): TGTGCCAGCTCACCAGTAAGCGGGAGTGTCCATGAGCAGTTCTTC.

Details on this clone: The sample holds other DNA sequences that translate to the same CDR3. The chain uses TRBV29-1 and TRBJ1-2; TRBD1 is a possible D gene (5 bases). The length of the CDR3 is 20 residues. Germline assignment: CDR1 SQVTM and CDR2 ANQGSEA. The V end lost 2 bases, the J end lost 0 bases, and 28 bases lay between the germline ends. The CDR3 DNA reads TGCAGCGTTGAATGGGGGGGTCGGGAAGAATCCGGGAGATCTAACTATGGCTACACCTTC. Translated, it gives CSVEWGGREESGRSNYGYTF.

The chain's CDR3 is CASSLAEPQHF. As DNA, the CDR3 is TGTGCCAGCAGTTTGGCGGAGCCCCAGCATTTT. The chain has TRBV12-3 or TRBV12-4 and TRBJ1-5, with unresolved D. This CDR3 has 11 residues. V lost 3 bases to trimming and J lost 8 bases, with 5 bases between them.

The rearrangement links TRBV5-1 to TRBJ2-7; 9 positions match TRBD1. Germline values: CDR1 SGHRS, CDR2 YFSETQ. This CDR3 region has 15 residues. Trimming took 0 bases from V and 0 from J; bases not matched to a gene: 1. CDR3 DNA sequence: TGCGCCAGCAGCTTGGGGACAGGGGACTCCTACGAGCAGTACTTC. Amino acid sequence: CASSLGTGDSYEQYF.

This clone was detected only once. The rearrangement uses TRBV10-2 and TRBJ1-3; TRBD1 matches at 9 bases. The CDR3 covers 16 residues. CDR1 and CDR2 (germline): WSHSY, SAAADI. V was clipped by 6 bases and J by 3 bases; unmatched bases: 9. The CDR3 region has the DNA TGCGCCAGCAGGGACAGGGGCCGGTGGGATGGAAACACCATATATTTT. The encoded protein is CASRDRGRWDGNTIYF.

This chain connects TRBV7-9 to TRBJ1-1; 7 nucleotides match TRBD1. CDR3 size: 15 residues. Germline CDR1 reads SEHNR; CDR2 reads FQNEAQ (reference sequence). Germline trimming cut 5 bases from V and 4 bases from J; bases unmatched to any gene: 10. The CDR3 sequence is CASSPRTGLTTEAFF. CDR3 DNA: TGTGCCAGCAGCCCAAGGACAGGCTTGACCACTGAAGCTTTCTTT.